These 18 T cell receptor beta chains originate from one sample sequenced in a study of blood T cell repertoires in COVID-19. The protocol was immunoSEQ multiplex PCR, while the TCRdb copy is restricted to in-frame clones and leaves out a portion. The table lists just over 300,000 clones, around 92% of them singletons. The specimen was peripheral blood. The receptors derive from a woman aged 25 to 39 with COVID-19, enrolled during active disease.

This clone was detected once. The chain employs TRBV7-9 and TRBJ2-1; D remains ambiguous. The V and J ends lost 5 bases and 7 bases respectively, with 3 bases between them. Germline V lookup: CDR1 SEHNR, CDR2 FQNEAQ (reference sequence). The CDR3 is 10 amino acids. CDR3 in DNA: TGTGCCAGCAGCACTAATGAGCAGTTCTTC. This encodes CASSTNEQFF.

V gene TRBV7-2 combines with J gene TRBJ1-2, with 9 bases aligning to TRBD1. The CDR3 has 15 amino acids. From germline, CDR1 is SGHTA and CDR2 FQGNSA. Trimming took 2 bases from V and 5 from J; bases not matched to a gene: 6. CDR3 loop: CASSLRFGTGYGYTF. CDR3 DNA sequence: TGTGCCAGCAGCTTAAGGTTTGGGACAGGGTATGGCTACACCTTC.

The J gene is TRBJ2-3, the V gene TRBV4-1; a possible D gene is TRBD2 (7 bases). Germline V CDR1 and CDR2: MGHRA, YSYEKL. CDR3 length equals 17 residues. Between the trimmed V and J ends, which lost 0 bases and 2 bases, there was a span of 15 bases. CDR3 nucleotides: TGCGCCAGCAGCCAAGACGGGGGGCCTAGAACCACAGATACGCAGTATTTT. Translation: CASSQDGGPRTTDTQYF.

The chain has TRBV28 and TRBJ1-3, with 7 bases aligning to TRBD1. The CDR3 covers 17 residues. The V gene's germline CDR1 is MDHEN and CDR2 SYDVKM. Losses at the gene ends were 2 bases for V and 1 base for J; bases not matched to a gene: 8. The CDR3 sequence: CASSLRTGRFSGNTIYF. CDR3 bases: TGTGCCAGCAGTTTACGGACAGGAAGGTTTTCTGGAAACACCATATATTTT. Based on the CDR3 plus reference TRBV28 and TRBJ1-3, the full variable domain is DVKVTQSSRYLVKRTGEKVFLECVQDMDHENMFWYRQDPGLGLRLIYFSYDVKMKEKGDIPEGYSVSREKKERFSLILESASTNQTSMYLCASSLRTGRFSGNTIYFGEGSWLTVV.

This clone was recorded a few times. This rearrangement joins TRBV3-1 (or the pseudogene TRBV3-2) to TRBJ1-4; D is possibly TRBD1 (5 bases). The CDR3 is 14 residues long. Deletions cut 2 bases from V and 7 bases from J, with 11 bases between. From germline, CDR1 is LGHDT and CDR2 YNNKEL (reference sequence). The CDR3 bases are TGTGCCAGCAGCCAAAGGGGATTGCGTGAAAAACTGTTTTTT. It yields the protein CASSQRGLREKLFF.

This sequence joins TRBV19 and TRBJ2-1; 9 bases agree with TRBD1. CDR3 length: 17 amino acids. CDR1 LNHDA and CDR2 SQIVND come from the germline V gene (reference sequence). V was clipped by 3 bases and J by 4 bases; unmatched bases: 10. The CDR3 bases are TGTGCCAGTAGTATCGGATCCCTGGGACAGGGATACAATGAGCAGTTCTTC. Its translation: CASSIGSLGQGYNEQFF.

This chain links TRBV4-2 with TRBJ2-2; 12 bases fit TRBD1. V shed 5 bases, J shed 5 bases, and the junction held 6 bases outside the gene matches. Germline values: CDR1 LGHNA, CDR2 YNFKEQ. The CDR3 has 16 amino acids. The CDR3, as DNA: TGTGCCAGCAGCAAGGGACAGGGGGCCCCGACCGGGGAGCTGTTTTTT. This codes for CASSKGQGAPTGELFF.

This chain links TRBV2 with TRBJ1-5, with D hard to call. Trimming removed 6 bases at V and 7 bases at J, with 10 bases between. The CDR3 covers 12 residues. Per the germline V gene, CDR1 is SNHLY and CDR2 is FYNNEI. CDR3 sequence (DNA): TGTGCCAGCAGGGCACTAGGGCAGCCCCAGCATTTT. Its protein product is CASRALGQPQHF.

The V and J genes are TRBV7-9 and TRBJ2-3; TRBD2 agrees at 10 bases. CDR1 and CDR2 from the germline V gene are SEHNR and FQNEAQ (reference sequence). This CDR3 is built from 18 residues. Trimming removed 0 bases from V and 6 bases from J; junction bases left unmatched: 12. DNA of the CDR3: TGTGCCAGCAGCTTAGCGCTCCTACGAGAGCGGGGGGGGGATACGCAGTATTTT. This sequence encodes CASSLALLRERGGDTQYF.

A single count supports this clone. The chain links TRBV18 to TRBJ1-3; possible D gene TRBD1, 6 bases. The V gene lost 5 bases and the J gene lost 0 bases, with 17 bases spanning the gap. Looked up from germline, CDR1 is KGHSH and CDR2 is LQKENI. The CDR3 runs to 17 residues. CDR3 in DNA: TGTGCCAGCTCATCCAGTTGGACAGCAGACTCTGGAAACACCATATATTTT. This encodes CASSSSWTADSGNTIYF.

This clone was counted once. V gene TRBV6-6 combines with J gene TRBJ2-5; 10 positions match TRBD2. There are 14 residues in the CDR3. The trim removed 7 bases at V and 4 bases at J, leaving 6 bases unmatched. Germline assignment: CDR1 MNHNY and CDR2 SVGAGI (reference sequence). The CDR3 loop is CASTLGLARETQYF. Written as DNA, the CDR3 is TGTGCCAGCACCCTGGGACTAGCGAGAGAGACCCAGTACTTC.

This clone was counted a few times. V gene TRBV6-5 combines with J gene TRBJ1-2; perhaps TRBD1 as D (6 bases). This CDR3 has 13 residues. CDR1 MNHEY and CDR2 SVGAGI come from the germline V gene. V dropped 9 bases and J dropped 3 bases, with 14 bases sitting between them. The CDR3 DNA reads as TGTGCCAGTGTCCCAGGGGCGGACTATGGCTACACCTTC. This encodes CASVPGADYGYTF.

This clone came up once. V and J are TRBV5-4 and TRBJ2-1; 11 nucleotides align to TRBD1. CDR1 and CDR2 (germline): SGHNT, YYREEE (reference sequence). The J segment lost 6 bases and the V segment lost 4 bases, leaving 9 bases of the junction unmatched. The CDR3 length is 16 residues. CDR3 residues: CASSPARDRGVNEQFF. CDR3 DNA: TGTGCCAGCAGCCCCGCCCGGGACAGGGGGGTCAATGAGCAGTTCTTC.

The gene calls are TRBV7-2 and TRBJ2-7; D remains ambiguous. CDR1 SGHTA and CDR2 FQGNSA come from the germline V gene. The CDR3 extends over 15 amino acids. Trimming pared 2 bases from V and 0 bases from J, leaving 11 bases between. The CDR3 region has the DNA TGTGCCAGCAGCTTAAAGACTGAAGGCTCCTACGAGCAGTACTTC. This encodes CASSLKTEGSYEQYF.

The V gene is TRBV4-2, the J gene TRBJ2-5, with 11 positions matching TRBD2. The CDR3 has 17 residues. Looked up from germline, CDR1 is LGHNA and CDR2 is YNFKEQ. V lost 0 bases and J lost 4; bases outside the gene matches: 7. The CDR3 reads CASSQDLGSGGAETQYF. CDR3 in DNA: TGTGCCAGCAGCCAAGATCTGGGTAGCGGGGGGGCAGAGACCCAGTACTTC.

The genes are TRBV7-9 and TRBJ1-1; TRBD1 agrees at 8 bases. This CDR3 is built from 12 residues. From germline, CDR1 is SEHNR and CDR2 FQNEAQ (reference sequence). J gave up 6 bases and V 7 bases, and 4 bases lay outside the gene matches. The CDR3 DNA reads as TGTGCCAGCATAGGACAGGGCGCTGAAGCTTTCTTT. Encoded protein: CASIGQGAEAFF.

This clone was counted once. The chain links TRBV27 to TRBJ2-1, with 10 bases identical to TRBD1. This CDR3 spans 16 amino acids. Per germline, CDR1 MNHEY and CDR2 SMNVEV (reference sequence). Unmatched junction bases numbered 11, after V lost 7 bases and J lost 5 bases. CDR3 amino acids: CASTPWDRGFHNEQFF. The CDR3, as DNA: TGTGCCAGCACCCCTTGGGACAGGGGATTCCACAATGAGCAGTTCTTC.

This clone occurred once. The J gene is TRBJ1-4, the V gene TRBV4-1, with D hard to call. The ends were cut back, 2 bases at V and 0 bases at J, with 4 bases in the middle. The CDR3 runs to 14 residues. Germline CDR1 is MGHRA and CDR2 is YSYEKL. The CDR3 DNA reads TGCGCCAGCAGCCAAACAGCAACTAATGAAAAACTGTTTTTT. Translating it yields CASSQTATNEKLFF.